Listed here is a single TCR beta chain. At least ten counts were recorded for this clonotype. Its antigen is unknown. The input lacks base qualities; no much larger clone sits a single base away. V is reduced by 5 bases and J by 3 bases, leaving a spacing of 17 bases between them. The germline V gene encodes CDR1 MDHEN and CDR2 SYDVKM. Taken from cysteine to phenylalanine, the CDR3 has 15 residues. The CDR3 DNA has 45 bases and is translated from base 1. Library preparation was by PCR. The sequencer listed for this sample is NextSeq 500. Bulk TCR libraries were made following a previously described method, with the TCR primers given in Table S5. Purification of total RNA was performed with the Qiagen AllPrep DNA/RNA kit. Reads from multiple sequencing runs of the same library were pooled before analysis. The authors' analysis ran thus. Reads were retained only if their TCR constant sequence matched exactly, and those retained reads were trimmed to 150 nt and grouped according to their 12-nt molecular barcodes. Within each barcode group, reads were sub-clustered at a 15% Levenshtein threshold, and quality-weighted consensus sequences were built per RNA molecule. Non-functional sequences were filtered out, along with any lower-count sequence sitting one edit away from another sequence. Based on fitting two negative binomial distributions, any barcode sub-cluster with under 20% of the maximum read count was discarded. TCRdb reran the public reads through fastp at Q25 and MiXCR, keeping productive beta chains. Identical CDR3 proteins give one entry, which carries the most common genes and DNA. The V and J calls shown here were made by TCRdb, not taken from the authors' results. Within this sample are some 680,000 distinct CDR3 sequences, with approximately 24% of them counted one time only. The ten most abundant clones make up 0.78% of the sample.

Libraries of naive CD8 T cells were built from anywhere between about 17,000 and 1,000,000 sorted cells, with 10%, 30% or 50% of the purified RNA used. On a BD FACSAria II, naive CD8 T cells were FACS-sorted as CD8+CD4-CCR7+CD45RA+ and collected into RLT Plus buffer. Approximately eleven TCR copies' worth of Jurkat RNA were spiked into roughly 19,000-1,000,000 naive CD8 T cell samples to test detection sensitivity. CD8 T cells were enriched using RosetteSep CD8+ T Cell Enrichment Cocktail and Ficoll-Paque, and the enriched cells then underwent ACK red cell lysis. This sample was included in a study of molecular identifiers for immune sequencing clone quantification listed by TCRdb under 2018. A note on the overall study: For a replicate experiment, RNA from approximately 20,000 or 100,000 naive CD8 T cells was divided into five aliquots, and four of the five aliquots were sequenced. CD8 T cells were used in a methods study to benchmark molecular-identifier clustering-based TCR repertoire sequencing (MIDCIRS) and TCR RNA copy counting.

What the work shows at the level of the full study, not this receptor alone: Even against a background of around 900,000 naive CD8 T cells, spiked-in Jurkat TCR RNA amounting to a single cell's worth was reported to be detectable. Clones above 20 RNA copies held over 98% of molecules in CMV-specific effector cells but under 1% in naive cells. The naive libraries included spiked-in Jurkat TCR RNA (fewer than eleven copies' worth), and this Jurkat TCR RNA is not part of the donor repertoire. Modeling indicated about 3.1 TCR RNA copies recovered per cell, compared with around 10 by digital PCR, which implies a capture efficiency of about 31%. Identical TCR molecules sharing a barcode could cause highly expanded clone sizes to be underestimated. When barcode sub-clustering was left out, chimeric consensus sequences inflated TCR diversity, with chimeras reaching as high as 47%.

The receptor was isolated from a human donor in good health. Some libraries in this study had Jurkat cell RNA spiked in. The sequenced sample consisted of naive CD8+ T cells from blood, with Jurkat cell RNA spiked in. In light of the paper, this sample's cell subset or site label describes: FACS-sorted CD8+CD4-CCR7+CD45RA+ naive T cells. This chain joins TRBV28 to TRBJ2-7, with the D gene uncertain. This receptor has the CDR3 CASSPIIESFYEQYF. The nucleotides are TGTGCCAGCAGTCCGATCATCGAGTCTTTCTACGAGCAGTACTTC. Where the CDR3 stops, the reference TRBV28 and TRBJ2-7 genes take over; the full variable domain is DVKVTQSSRYLVKRTGEKVFLECVQDMDHENMFWYRQDPGLGLRLIYFSYDVKMKEKGDIPEGYSVSREKKERFSLILESASTNQTSMYLCASSPIIESFYEQYFGPGTRLTVT.